This is a list of T cell receptor beta chains from one sample in a study of human T cells and chemical hapten exposure. One entry per CDR3 protein, called by TCRdb with MiXCR from the RACE reads. This table has around 260,000 distinct CDR3 sequences, about 9% appearing once. Sequenced material: whole blood, taken in connection with sensitization to the hapten diphenylcyclopropenone (DPC). These TCRs come from a woman aged 35 to 49 with alopecia areata. Some clones in this sample may be carry-over from other donors' samples. CDR3s include the opening cysteine and the closing phenylalanine or tryptophan. Each record gives: clone size, D gene, J gene, V gene, CDR3 protein, CDR3 DNA. D genes are given only for firm matches. Size tells how often a clone was seen (once, few, many) or the class of an expanded clone, and some rows leave it out.

>-|TRBD1|TRBJ2-5|TRBV7-9
CASSEGRRGRRETQYF
TGTGCCAGCAGCGAGGGCCGCAGGGGGCGCCGGGAGACCCAGTACTTC
>-|-|TRBJ1-3|TRBV20-1
CSARDTAGNTIYF
TGCAGTGCTAGAGACACGGCTGGAAACACCATATATTTT
>many|-|TRBJ1-4|TRBV6-6
CASSQGNEKLFF
TGTGCCAGCAGTCAGGGGAATGAAAAACTGTTTTTT
>-|-|TRBJ2-7|TRBV4-1
CASSQDGFPTEQYF
TGCGCCAGCAGCCAAGACGGCTTCCCCACCGAGCAGTACTTC
>-|TRBD2|TRBJ2-3|TRBV28
CASSSPGLESPTQYF
TGTGCCAGCAGTTCCCCGGGACTAGAGAGCCCTACGCAGTATTTT
>few|TRBD1|TRBJ2-1|TRBV2
CASSQTGTDYNEQFF
TGTGCCAGCAGTCAGACCGGGACAGACTACAATGAGCAGTTCTTC
>many|TRBD2|TRBJ2-7|TRBV28
CASSLGLYEQYF
TGTGCCAGCAGTCTGGGACTATACGAGCAGTACTTC
>-|-|TRBJ2-6|TRBV6-6
CASSYFGQGNGANVLTF
TGTGCCAGCAGTTACTTTGGCCAGGGTAATGGGGCCAACGTCCTGACTTTC
>many|TRBD2|TRBJ2-1|TRBV10-2
CASSVTPGTSGYNEQFF
TGCGCCAGCAGTGTAACCCCCGGGACTAGCGGATACAATGAGCAGTTCTTC
>many|TRBD2|TRBJ2-3|TRBV28
CASSLYRASGGITDTQYF
TGTGCCAGCAGTTTATATCGGGCTAGCGGGGGGATCACAGATACGCAGTATTTT
>few|-|TRBJ1-2|TRBV20-1
CSATKGRANYGYTF
TGCAGTGCTACTAAGGGGCGTGCTAACTATGGCTACACCTTC
>-|TRBD1|TRBJ2-3|TRBV6-5
CASSTGGADTQYF
TGTGCCAGCAGTACAGGGGGCGCAGATACGCAGTATTTT
>few|TRBD1|TRBJ1-5|TRBV6-1
CASRGQGGNQPQHF
TGTGCCAGCCGAGGACAGGGAGGGAATCAGCCCCAGCATTTT
>once|-|TRBJ2-7|TRBV3-1
CASSQGAGLSVLYEQYF
TGTGCCAGCAGCCAAGGGGCTGGTCTCTCAGTACTCTACGAGCAGTACTTC
>few|-|TRBJ2-1|TRBV4-1
CASSQEPAPPQFF
TGCGCCAGCAGCCAAGAGCCAGCGCCCCCTCAGTTCTTC
>few|-|TRBJ2-7|TRBV28
CASSLRGTYSYEQYF
TGTGCCAGCAGTCTCAGGGGAACTTACTCCTACGAGCAGTACTTC
>-|-|TRBJ2-1|TRBV2
CASSVSSTASEQFF
TGTGCCAGCAGTGTTAGCAGCACCGCCAGCGAGCAGTTCTTC
>few|-|TRBJ1-5|TRBV20-1
CSARYQGNQPQHF
TGCAGTGCTAGATATCAGGGCAATCAGCCCCAGCATTTT
>many|-|TRBJ2-1|TRBV28
CASSQLDGRGRGNEQFF
TGTGCCAGCAGCCAACTCGATGGAAGGGGGAGGGGCAATGAGCAGTTCTTC
>few|-|TRBJ2-3|TRBV11-1
CASSLVQAATDTQYF
TGTGCCAGCAGCTTAGTACAGGCCGCCACAGATACGCAGTATTTT
>many|-|TRBJ2-5|TRBV29-1
CSVDVTAKETQYF
TGCAGCGTTGACGTGACAGCCAAAGAGACCCAGTACTTC
>-|-|TRBJ2-1|TRBV29-1
CSVKNLLVRGEQFF
TGCAGCGTGAAGAACCTCTTAGTTAGGGGTGAGCAGTTCTTC
>few|-|TRBJ2-5|TRBV30
CAWSVLGKLTETQYF
TGTGCCTGGAGTGTTCTGGGGAAATTAACGGAGACCCAGTACTTC
>many|-|TRBJ1-2|TRBV24-1
CATSSGYGYTF
TGTGCCACCAGCAGCGGCTATGGCTACACCTTC
>few|-|TRBJ2-7|TRBV27
CASSLRTGGGYTYEQYF
TGTGCCAGCAGTCTCCGGACAGGCGGGGGATACACCTACGAGCAGTACTTC
>-|-|TRBJ2-6|TRBV27
CASSLQGRAQVGANVLTF
TGTGCCAGCAGTTTACAGGGAAGAGCCCAGGTTGGAGCCAACGTCCTGACTTTC
>-|-|TRBJ2-3|TRBV6-2/TRBV6-3
CASSHTADTQYF
TGTGCCAGCAGCCACACGGCAGATACGCAGTATTTT
>few|-|TRBJ1-2|TRBV28
CASGQNYGYTF
TGTGCCAGCGGACAGAACTATGGCTACACCTTC
>many|-|TRBJ2-5|TRBV7-9
CASTRVGAVYQETQYF
TGTGCCAGCACCCGCGTCGGGGCTGTCTACCAAGAGACCCAGTACTTC
>few|-|TRBJ2-7|TRBV12-3/TRBV12-4
CASSLANGGQYF
TGTGCCAGCAGTTTAGCCAACGGGGGGCAGTACTTC
>few|-|TRBJ1-4|TRBV2
CASSEGRINPNEKLFF
TGTGCCAGCAGTGAAGGGCGGATTAACCCGAATGAAAAACTGTTTTTT
>many|-|TRBJ2-3|TRBV4-2
CASSQGQRGTDTQYF
TGTGCCAGCAGCCAAGGACAGAGAGGCACAGATACGCAGTATTTT
>-|-|TRBJ2-3|TRBV7-2
CASSSLRQTSTDTQYF
TGTGCCAGCAGCAGTCTCCGGCAAACTAGCACAGATACGCAGTATTTT
>few|-|TRBJ2-1|TRBV2
CAGDNEQFF
TGTGCCGGAGACAATGAGCAGTTCTTC
>few|-|TRBJ1-4|TRBV5-1
CASADGVTTNEKLFF
TGCGCCAGCGCCGACGGAGTAACAACTAATGAAAAACTGTTTTTT
>few|TRBD2|TRBJ2-3|TRBV20-1
CSARDGGRSSTDTQYF
TGCAGTGCTAGAGACGGCGGGAGGTCTAGCACAGATACGCAGTATTTT
>once|-|TRBJ2-6|TRBV7-2
CASSSSIAGANVLTF
TGTGCCAGCAGCTCCTCCATCGCTGGGGCCAACGTCCTGACTTTC
>-|-|TRBJ2-3|TRBV6-2/TRBV6-3
CASSYSYREPKGTDTQYF
TGTGCCAGCAGTTACTCATACAGGGAGCCGAAAGGCACAGATACGCAGTATTTT
>few|TRBD1|TRBJ2-5|TRBV20-1
CSVWDRQETQYF
TGCAGTGTATGGGACAGGCAAGAGACCCAGTACTTC
>few|TRBD2|TRBJ2-1|TRBV28
CASNTPGLAKFF
TGTGCCAGCAATACGCCGGGACTAGCGAAGTTCTTC
>few|-|TRBJ2-5|TRBV10-3
CAISDGTRQETQYF
TGTGCCATCAGTGACGGGACGCGACAAGAGACCCAGTACTTC
>few|-|TRBJ1-6|TRBV20-1
CSAIYRQGRDSPLHF
TGCAGTGCCATATATCGGCAGGGCCGTGATTCACCCCTCCACTTT
>-|-|TRBJ1-2|TRBV12-3/TRBV12-4
CASSQVAGAHGYTF
TGTGCCAGCAGCCAGGTTGCAGGAGCTCATGGCTACACCTTC
>few|TRBD1|TRBJ2-3|TRBV12-3/TRBV12-4
CASSPGQGKDTQYF
TGTGCCAGCAGTCCCGGACAGGGGAAAGATACGCAGTATTTT
>many|-|TRBJ2-7|TRBV9
CASSVTGSSYEQYF
TGTGCCAGCAGCGTCACAGGGAGCTCCTACGAGCAGTACTTC
>few|-|TRBJ2-3|TRBV12-3/TRBV12-4
CASSSGTDTDTQYF
TGTGCCAGCAGTTCCGGGACTGACACAGATACGCAGTATTTT
>-|-|TRBJ2-3|TRBV29-1
CSAVGSATDTQYF
TGCAGCGCGGTGGGGTCGGCCACAGATACGCAGTATTTT
>-|-|TRBJ2-5|TRBV5-1
CASSYTQEETQYF
TGCGCCAGCAGCTACACGCAGGAAGAGACCCAGTACTTC
>-|TRBD2|TRBJ2-1|TRBV14
CASSRPVTSGRRYEQFF
TGTGCCAGCAGCCGTCCCGTCACTAGCGGGAGGAGGTATGAGCAGTTCTTC
>-|-|TRBJ1-1|TRBV6-2/TRBV6-3
CASSRRGRTEAFF
TGTGCCAGCAGCCGCCGAGGGAGGACTGAAGCTTTCTTT
>few|-|TRBJ2-5|TRBV7-6
CASSLTGTSQETQYF
TGTGCCAGCAGCCTTACCGGGACATCCCAAGAGACCCAGTACTTC
>few|-|TRBJ1-1|TRBV7-9
CASSFVQNTEAFF
TGTGCCAGCAGCTTCGTCCAGAACACTGAAGCTTTCTTT
>few|TRBD2|TRBJ2-1|TRBV12-3/TRBV12-4
CASSLAGGRADEQFF
TGTGCCAGCAGTTTAGCGGGCGGGAGGGCCGATGAGCAGTTCTTC
>few|TRBD1|TRBJ1-1|TRBV11-1
CASSRTGMNTEAFF
TGTGCCAGCAGCCGGACAGGGATGAACACTGAAGCTTTCTTT
>few|TRBD2|TRBJ2-1|TRBV28
CASTFSGRALGSEQFF
TGTGCCAGCACCTTTAGCGGGAGGGCCTTGGGTAGTGAGCAGTTCTTC
>many|-|TRBJ1-4|TRBV28
CAIYGAATNEKLFF
TGTGCCATCTATGGGGCTGCAACTAATGAAAAACTGTTTTTT
>-|-|TRBJ2-3|TRBV14
CASSQQGNTPTDTQYF
TGTGCCAGCAGCCAACAGGGTAACACCCCCACAGATACGCAGTATTTT
>-|-|TRBJ2-1|TRBV10-3
CAITREGAYNEQFF
TGTGCCATCACGAGGGAAGGCGCCTACAATGAGCAGTTCTTC
>-|-|TRBJ2-2|TRBV5-1
CASSLDGGKHTGELFF
TGCGCCAGCAGCTTGGATGGAGGGAAGCACACCGGGGAGCTGTTTTTT
>many|-|TRBJ2-7|TRBV12-3/TRBV12-4
CASSLIYEQYF
TGTGCCAGCAGTTTGATCTACGAGCAGTACTTC